These T cell receptor beta chains were read from a single sample in a study of CD8 T cells in ankylosing spondylitis. TCRdb redid the calling of the 5' RACE reads with MiXCR, one entry per CDR3 protein. The sample shows approximately 540,000 distinct CDR3 sequences, roughly 13% of them seen only once. Specimen: blood, either unsorted or a sorted T cell fraction (not recorded which). These receptors were collected from a male donor with ankylosing spondylitis. CDR3s include the opening cysteine and the closing phenylalanine or tryptophan.

CDR3aa: CASSFPTSGRAGRDTQYF
v_gene: TRBV11-2
j_gene: TRBJ2-3

CDR3aa: CSAIPTSGSYNEQFF
v_gene: TRBV20-1
j_gene: TRBJ2-1

CDR3aa: CASSLVGEYYNEQFF
v_gene: TRBV7-8
j_gene: TRBJ2-1

CDR3aa: CSARDESGVVEQFF
v_gene: TRBV20-1
j_gene: TRBJ2-1

CDR3aa: CASSSPDLGRYEQYF
v_gene: TRBV7-2
j_gene: TRBJ2-7

CDR3aa: CSARDRVSEQFF
v_gene: TRBV20-1
j_gene: TRBJ2-1

CDR3aa: CASSQSGTSLYEQYF
v_gene: TRBV4-2
j_gene: TRBJ2-7

CDR3aa: CSVTDSFYEQYF
v_gene: TRBV29-1
j_gene: TRBJ2-7

CDR3aa: CASSSGREFEAFF
v_gene: TRBV5-5
j_gene: TRBJ1-1

CDR3aa: CASSPVQNTEAFF
v_gene: TRBV18
j_gene: TRBJ1-1

CDR3aa: CASSLAGQGSTNEQFF
v_gene: TRBV5-1
j_gene: TRBJ2-1

CDR3aa: CASSLRTGSYTF
v_gene: TRBV7-9
j_gene: TRBJ1-2

CDR3aa: CASSLVGVDGMSTDTQYF
v_gene: TRBV5-5
j_gene: TRBJ2-3